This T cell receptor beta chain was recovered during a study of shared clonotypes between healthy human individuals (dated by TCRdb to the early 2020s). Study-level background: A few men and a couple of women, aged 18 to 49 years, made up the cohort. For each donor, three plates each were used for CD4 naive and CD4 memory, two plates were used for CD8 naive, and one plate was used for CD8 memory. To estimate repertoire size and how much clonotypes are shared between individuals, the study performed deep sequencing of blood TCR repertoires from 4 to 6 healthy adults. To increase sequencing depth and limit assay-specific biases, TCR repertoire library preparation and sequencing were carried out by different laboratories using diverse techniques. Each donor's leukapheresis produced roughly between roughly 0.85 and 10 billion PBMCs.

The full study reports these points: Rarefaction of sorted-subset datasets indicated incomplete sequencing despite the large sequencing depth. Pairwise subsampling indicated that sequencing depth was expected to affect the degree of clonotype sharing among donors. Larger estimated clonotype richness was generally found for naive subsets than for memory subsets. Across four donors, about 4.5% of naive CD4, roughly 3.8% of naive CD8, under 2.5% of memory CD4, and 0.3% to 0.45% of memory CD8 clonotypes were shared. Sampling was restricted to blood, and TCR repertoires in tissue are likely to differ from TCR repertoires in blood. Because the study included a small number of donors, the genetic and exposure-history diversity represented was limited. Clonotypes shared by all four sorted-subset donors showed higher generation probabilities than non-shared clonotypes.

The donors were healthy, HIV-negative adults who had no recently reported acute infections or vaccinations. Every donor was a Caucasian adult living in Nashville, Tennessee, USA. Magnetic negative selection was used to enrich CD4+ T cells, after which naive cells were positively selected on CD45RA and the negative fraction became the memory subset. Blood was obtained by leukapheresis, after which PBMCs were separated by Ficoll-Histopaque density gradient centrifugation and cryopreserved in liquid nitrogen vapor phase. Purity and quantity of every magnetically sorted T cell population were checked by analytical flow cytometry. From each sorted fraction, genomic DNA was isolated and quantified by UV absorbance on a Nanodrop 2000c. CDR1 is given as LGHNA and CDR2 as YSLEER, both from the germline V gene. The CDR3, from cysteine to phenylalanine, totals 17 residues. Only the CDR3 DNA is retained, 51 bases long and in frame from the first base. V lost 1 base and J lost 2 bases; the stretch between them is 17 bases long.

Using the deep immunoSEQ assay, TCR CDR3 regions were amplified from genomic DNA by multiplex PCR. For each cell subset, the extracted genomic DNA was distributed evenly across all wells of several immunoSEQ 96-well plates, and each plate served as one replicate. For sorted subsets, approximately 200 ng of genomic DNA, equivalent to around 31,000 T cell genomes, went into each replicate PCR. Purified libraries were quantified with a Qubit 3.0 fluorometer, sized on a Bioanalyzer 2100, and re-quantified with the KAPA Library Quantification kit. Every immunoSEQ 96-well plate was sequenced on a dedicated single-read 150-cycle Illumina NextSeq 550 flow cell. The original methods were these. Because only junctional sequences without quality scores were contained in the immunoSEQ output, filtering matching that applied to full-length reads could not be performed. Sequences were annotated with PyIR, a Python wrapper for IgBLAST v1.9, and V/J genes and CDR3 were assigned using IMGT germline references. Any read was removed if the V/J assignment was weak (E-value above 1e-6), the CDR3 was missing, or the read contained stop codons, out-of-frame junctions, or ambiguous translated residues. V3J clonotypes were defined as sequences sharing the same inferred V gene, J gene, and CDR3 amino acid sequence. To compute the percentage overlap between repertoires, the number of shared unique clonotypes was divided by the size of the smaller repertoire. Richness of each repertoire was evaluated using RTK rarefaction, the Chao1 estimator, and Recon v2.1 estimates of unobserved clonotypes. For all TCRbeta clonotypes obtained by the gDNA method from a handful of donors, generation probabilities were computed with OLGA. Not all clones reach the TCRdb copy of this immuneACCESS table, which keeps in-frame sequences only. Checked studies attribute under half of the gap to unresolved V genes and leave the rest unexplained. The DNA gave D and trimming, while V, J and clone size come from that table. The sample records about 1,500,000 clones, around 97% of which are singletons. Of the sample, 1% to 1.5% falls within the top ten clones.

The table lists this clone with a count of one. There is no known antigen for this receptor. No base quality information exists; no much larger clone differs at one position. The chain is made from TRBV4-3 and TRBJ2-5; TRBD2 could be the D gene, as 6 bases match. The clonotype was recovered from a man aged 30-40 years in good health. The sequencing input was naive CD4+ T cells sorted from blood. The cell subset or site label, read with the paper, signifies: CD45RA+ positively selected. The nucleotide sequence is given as TGCGCCAGCAGCCAAGTCCACGGTTGGGCGGGACAAGAGACCCAGTACTTC. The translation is CASSQVHGWAGQETQYF.